Listed below are T cell receptor beta chains from one sample, sequenced in a study of CD8+CD57+ T cells in acquired aplastic anemia. One entry per CDR3 protein, called by TCRdb with MiXCR from the reads. Among 200,000 or so distinct CDR3 sequences listed, roughly 50% were seen once. Source material: sorted CD4+, CD8+, or CD8+CD57+ T cells (not recorded which) from PBMCs. Receptors were obtained from a human donor with aplastic anemia. Each CDR3 is given with its conserved first and last residue. D genes are given only for firm matches. Some rows have no size entry. The others give once, few or many, or a class for an expanded clone.

>NA|TRBJ1-3|TRBV7-2|NA
CASSLEVFSGNTIYF
TGTGCCAGCAGCTTAGAGGTGTTCTCTGGAAACACCATATATTTT
>many|TRBJ1-4|TRBV15|NA
CATAETAGEKLFF
TGTGCCACCGCGGAGACAGCCGGTGAAAAACTGTTTTTT
>NA|TRBJ2-2|TRBV7-2|NA
CASSTGRYTGELSF
TGTGCCAGCAGCACAGGACGTTACACCGGGGAGCTGTCTTTT
>NA|TRBJ1-6|TRBV2|TRBD1
CASSTGVGSPLHF
TGTGCCAGTTCAACAGGGGTAGGTTCACCCCTCCACTTT
>NA|TRBJ1-5|TRBV11-2|NA
CASSIADSQPQHF
TGTGCCAGCAGCATTGCCGACAGTCAGCCCCAGCATTTT
>many|TRBJ2-7|TRBV12-3/TRBV12-4|TRBD2
CASSLVKRGGLPEQYF
TGTGCCAGCAGCCTCGTGAAGCGGGGGGGCCTGCCCGAGCAGTACTTC
>NA|TRBJ2-7|TRBV20-1|NA
CSAPSGTTSSYEQYF
TGCAGTGCTCCCTCAGGGACCACCTCCTCCTACGAGCAGTACTTC
>many|TRBJ2-6|TRBV10-2|NA
CASIDGYRAGANVLTF
TGCGCCAGCATCGACGGCTACAGGGCTGGGGCCAACGTCCTGACTTTC
>NA|TRBJ1-2|TRBV29-1|NA
CSVGETQGSYGYTF
TGCAGCGTTGGAGAAACACAGGGATCCTATGGCTACACCTTC
>NA|TRBJ1-2|TRBV29-1|TRBD1
CSVEEGKGAYGYTF
TGCAGCGTTGAAGAAGGGAAGGGGGCCTATGGCTACACCTTC
>NA|TRBJ1-1|TRBV18|TRBD1
CASSPKGQRPNTEAFF
TGTGCCAGCTCACCGAAGGGACAGAGACCGAACACTGAAGCTTTCTTT
>many|TRBJ2-3|TRBV2|NA
CASRQGGRTDTQYF
TGTGCCAGCAGGCAGGGAGGTCGTACAGATACGCAGTATTTT
>many|TRBJ2-3|TRBV28|TRBD1
CASSFGTGRTDTQYF
TGTGCCAGCAGTTTTGGGACAGGACGAACAGATACGCAGTATTTT
>NA|TRBJ2-7|TRBV2|NA
CASIEGRSYEQYF
TGTGCCAGCATAGAGGGACGGTCCTACGAGCAGTACTTC
>NA|TRBJ2-1|TRBV9|NA
CASSARDTYSNEQFF
TGTGCCAGCAGCGCCCGCGACACGTACTCCAATGAGCAGTTCTTC
>few|TRBJ1-5|TRBV20-1|NA
CSARAGVSQPQHF
TGCAGTGCTAGGGCGGGAGTGAGTCAGCCCCAGCATTTT
>few|TRBJ1-6|TRBV15|NA
CATSKKTLMIGSPLHF
TGTGCCACCAGTAAAAAGACCCTGATGATCGGTTCACCCCTCCACTTT
>NA|TRBJ1-4|TRBV2|TRBD1
CASHSGQIEKLFF
TGTGCCAGCCACTCGGGACAGATTGAAAAACTGTTTTTT
>many|TRBJ1-1|TRBV11-2|NA
CASSPIKGTSNTEAFF
TGTGCCAGCAGCCCCATTAAGGGCACGTCGAACACTGAAGCTTTCTTT
>NA|TRBJ1-1|TRBV7-9|NA
CASSLFSGTEAFF
TGTGCCAGCAGCTTGTTTTCGGGGACTGAAGCTTTCTTT
>NA|TRBJ2-5|TRBV7-8|NA
CASSPGVGGGETQYF
TGTGCCAGCAGCCCAGGTGTTGGGGGAGGAGAGACCCAGTACTTC
>many|TRBJ1-1|TRBV20-1|NA
CSALGGVLNTEAFF
TGCAGTGCTCTAGGAGGGGTCCTGAACACTGAAGCTTTCTTT
>NA|TRBJ2-5|TRBV6-5|TRBD1
CASSRTGGRETQYF
TGTGCCAGCAGCCGGACAGGGGGCCGAGAGACCCAGTACTTC
>NA|TRBJ1-2|TRBV11-3|TRBD1
CASSLDMGRRTGGGGYTF
TGTGCCAGCAGCTTAGATATGGGTAGACGGACAGGGGGGGGTGGCTACACCTTC
>many|TRBJ1-1|TRBV6-5|NA
CASSQNSAEAFF
TGTGCCAGCAGCCAAAATAGCGCTGAAGCTTTCTTT
>NA|TRBJ1-2|TRBV7-2|NA
CASSFPTVYGYTF
TGTGCCAGCAGCTTCCCCACCGTCTATGGCTACACCTTC
>NA|TRBJ2-5|TRBV11-3|NA
CASSLEVGQETQYF
TGTGCCAGCAGCTTGGAGGTAGGGCAAGAGACCCAGTACTTC
>many|TRBJ1-5|TRBV12-3/TRBV12-4|NA
CASSFSGGQPQHF
TGTGCCAGCAGTTTCTCGGGGGGGCAGCCCCAGCATTTT
>NA|TRBJ1-1|TRBV10-3|NA
CAISELGGSTEAFF
TGTGCCATCAGTGAGCTAGGGGGGTCCACTGAAGCTTTCTTT
>NA|TRBJ2-7|TRBV5-1|TRBD1
CASVPGQRVYEQYF
TGCGCCAGCGTTCCGGGACAGCGAGTCTACGAGCAGTACTTC
>NA|TRBJ1-6|TRBV9|NA
CASSEQGLDSPLHF
TGTGCCAGCAGCGAGCAGGGGTTGGATTCACCCCTCCACTTT